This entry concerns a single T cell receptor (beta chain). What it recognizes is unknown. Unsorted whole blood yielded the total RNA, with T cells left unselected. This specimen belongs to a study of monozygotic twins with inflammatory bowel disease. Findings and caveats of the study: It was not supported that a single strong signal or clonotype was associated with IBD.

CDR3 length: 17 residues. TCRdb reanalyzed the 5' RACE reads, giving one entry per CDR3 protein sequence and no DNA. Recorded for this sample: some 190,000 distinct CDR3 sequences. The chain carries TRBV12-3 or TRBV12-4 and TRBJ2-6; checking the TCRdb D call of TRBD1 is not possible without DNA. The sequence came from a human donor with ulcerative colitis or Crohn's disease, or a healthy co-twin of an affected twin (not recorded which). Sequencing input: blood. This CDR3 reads CASSRGPGFGGANVLTF.